This entry lists 32 T cell receptor beta chains sequenced from one sample in a study of siplizumab effects on memory and regulatory T cells. Data came from immunoSEQ multiplex PCR; TCRdb stores just in-frame clones and leaves some out. The data hold tens of thousands of clones, with around 97% observed a single time. Source material: naive CD8+ T cells sorted from blood. These receptors were collected from a human donor in good health.

This clone was detected once. The V call is TRBV7-9, the J call TRBJ2-7, with no clear D. V was shortened by 1 base and J by 0 bases, with 7 bases between the two germline ends. Germline-derived CDR1 and CDR2 are SEHNR and FQNEAQ (reference sequence). The CDR3 is made up of 14 amino acids. CDR3 sequence (DNA): TGTGCCAGCAGCTTAGGTGGGAACTCCTACGAGCAGTACTTC. Residues: CASSLGGNSYEQYF.

V gene TRBV4-1 combines with J gene TRBJ2-7; no definite D call. The CDR3 has 13 residues. Germline V gene lookup returns CDR1 MGHRA and CDR2 YSYEKL. V lost 4 bases, J lost 2 bases, and 9 bases lay in between. The CDR3 region is CASSRSTAYEQYF. The DNA of the CDR3 is TGCGCCAGCAGCCGATCTACCGCCTACGAGCAGTACTTC.

V usage is TRBV5-1 and J usage is TRBJ1-4; 8 bases map to TRBD1. V lost 4 bases, J lost 8 bases, and 7 bases stayed unmatched. Germline V CDR1 and CDR2: SGHRS, YFSETQ. This CDR3 is 14 amino acids long. CDR3 DNA: TGCGCCAGCAGCGTGACAGGGGTAGGGGAAAAACTGTTTTTT. Translation gives CASSVTGVGEKLFF.

This chain connects TRBV5-6 to TRBJ2-7; D ambiguous. This CDR3 has 15 residues. CDR1 SGHDT and CDR2 YYEEEE come from the germline V gene. With 4 bases removed from V and 2 bases from J, the gap between germline ends came to 16 bases. Written as DNA, the CDR3 is TGTGCCAGCAGCGACTGGACGGAAGGAACCTACGAGCAGTACTTC. Protein product: CASSDWTEGTYEQYF.

The chain recombines TRBV4-1 with TRBJ2-1; D remains unclear. The CDR3 consists of 13 residues. Trimming took off 0 bases at V and 6 bases at J, with 6 bases between the two ends. Germline V lookup: CDR1 MGHRA, CDR2 YSYEKL. The CDR3 DNA reads as TGCGCCAGCAGCCAAGATCAAGGCAATGAGCAGTTCTTC. Its protein is CASSQDQGNEQFF.

The V call is TRBV15, the J call TRBJ2-5; D perhaps matches TRBD2 (6 bases). V lost 1 base to trimming and J lost 3 bases, with 12 bases between them. This CDR3 has 15 amino acids. Per the germline V gene, CDR1 is LNHNV and CDR2 is YYDKDF (reference sequence). CDR3 loop: CATSRVGVAEETQYF. The CDR3 coding sequence is TGTGCCACCAGCAGAGTAGGAGTAGCGGAAGAGACCCAGTACTTC.

This clone was counted a single time. The CDR3 DNA follows: TGTGCCAGTAAACTAGCGTCAAACGCGGGGGGGCAGTTCTTC. Translating it yields CASKLASNAGGQFF. This chain links TRBV19 with TRBJ2-1, with 8 bases lining up with TRBD2. Germline CDR1 and CDR2: LNHDA and SQIVND (reference sequence). CDR3 length: 14 amino acids. V trimming: 7 bases; J trimming: 12 bases; junction bases outside the gene matches: 14.

Remarks on this clone: The same CDR3 can be traced to other DNA sequences in this sample. This rearrangement joins TRBV9 to TRBJ1-1; D is possibly TRBD1 (5 bases). The CDR3 has 13 residues. Germline-derived CDR1 and CDR2 are SGDLS and YYNGEE. V gave up 2 bases and J gave up 1 base, with 6 bases separating them. The CDR3: CASSVGENTEAFF. DNA for the CDR3: TGTGCCAGCAGCGTGGGGGAGAACACTGAAGCTTTCTTT.

The rearrangement uses TRBV7-6 and TRBJ1-1, with D tentatively TRBD1 (5 bases). The CDR3 length is 16 residues. Trimming pared 5 bases from V and 1 base from J, leaving 17 bases between. Germline values: CDR1 SGHVS, CDR2 FNYEAQ. The CDR3 region is CASSPPRGTGNTEAFF. The CDR3 DNA reads as TGTGCCAGCAGCCCCCCTCGGGGGACGGGGAACACTGAAGCTTTCTTT.

The V gene is TRBV7-8, the J gene TRBJ1-1; the match to TRBD1 covers 9 bases. CDR1 is SGHVS, CDR2 FQNEAQ, per germline. V was clipped by 4 bases and J by 6 bases; unmatched bases: 3. CDR3 size: 13 residues. This CDR3 reads CASSSHRGPEAFF. The CDR3 DNA is TGTGCCAGCAGCTCGCACAGGGGGCCTGAAGCTTTCTTT. The whole variable domain, remainder taken from reference TRBV7-8 and TRBJ1-1, is GAGVSQSPRYKVAKRGQDVALRCDPISGHVSLFWYQQALGQGPEFLTYFQNEAQLDKSGLPSDRFFAERPEGSVSTLKIQRTQQEDSAVYLCASSSHRGPEAFFGQGTRLTVV.

The chain joins TRBV9 to TRBJ2-7; 7 bases agree with TRBD2. Looked up from germline, CDR1 is SGDLS and CDR2 is YYNGEE. CDR3 length equals 15 residues. The ends lost 0 bases at V and 2 bases at J; junction bases unmatched: 5. The CDR3 bases are TGTGCCAGCAGCGTAGGTTCTAGCGGCACCTACGAGCAGTACTTC. Encoded protein: CASSVGSSGTYEQYF.

The J gene is TRBJ2-1, the V gene TRBV6-5; no clear D gene. CDR1 and CDR2 (germline): MNHEY, SVGAGI. V lost 0 bases and J 9 bases, leaving 3 bases between the germline ends. There are 11 residues in the CDR3. CDR3 DNA: TGTGCCAGCAGTTACTCGACTGAGCAGTTCTTC. Amino acids: CASSYSTEQFF.

The chain has TRBV15 and TRBJ2-7; D is possibly TRBD2 (6 bases). The CDR3 contains 15 residues. Germline CDR1 is LNHNV and CDR2 is YYDKDF (reference sequence). V dropped 0 bases and J dropped 1 base, with 10 bases sitting between them. The CDR3: CATSRERLDSYEQYF. The CDR3 nucleotides are TGTGCCACCAGCAGAGAACGACTAGATTCCTACGAGCAGTACTTC. Supplemented by reference TRBV15 and TRBJ2-7, the full variable domain reads DAMVIQNPRYQVTQFGKPVTLSCSQTLNHNVMYWYQQKSSQAPKLLFHYYDKDFNNEADTPDNFQSRRPNTSFCFLDIRSPGLGDTAMYLCATSRERLDSYEQYFGPGTRLTVT.

V gene TRBV7-9 combines with J gene TRBJ1-2; perhaps TRBD1 as D (5 bases). Germline assignment: CDR1 SEHNR and CDR2 FQNEAQ (reference sequence). The CDR3 spans 16 residues. V was shortened by 1 base and J by 2 bases, with 14 bases between the two germline ends. CDR3 in amino acids: CASSLGIQSGNYGYTF. The CDR3 nucleotides read TGTGCCAGCAGCTTAGGAATTCAGTCAGGGAACTATGGCTACACCTTC. Filled out from reference TRBV7-9 and TRBJ1-2, the complete variable domain reads DTGVSQNPRHKITKRGQNVTFRCDPISEHNRLYWYRQTLGQGPEFLTYFQNEAQLEKSRLLSDRFSAERPKGSFSTLEIQRTEQGDSAMYLCASSLGIQSGNYGYTFGSGTRLTVV.

This clone was observed a single time. This chain uses TRBV5-6 with TRBJ2-3; D is undetermined. The CDR3 loop spans 15 amino acids. Germline values: CDR1 SGHDT, CDR2 YYEEEE. V shed 0 bases and J shed 0 bases, with 8 bases lying between them. The CDR3 reads CASSLAPDSTDTQYF. The DNA of the CDR3 is TGTGCCAGCAGCTTGGCCCCAGATAGCACAGATACGCAGTATTTT.

A single count supports this clone. This sequence joins TRBV19 and TRBJ1-1; possible D gene TRBD1, 5 bases. Germline loops: CDR1 LNHDA, CDR2 SQIVND (reference sequence). CDR3 length: 12 amino acids. Trimming left V 7 bases short and J 5 bases short, with 11 bases between. CDR3 sequence: CASTGFRTEAFF. The CDR3 DNA is TGTGCCAGTACAGGGTTTAGAACTGAAGCTTTCTTT.

This chain uses TRBV2 with TRBJ2-3, with 12 bases lining up with TRBD2. The CDR3 contains 15 residues. V was clipped by 8 bases and J by 5 bases; unmatched bases: 8. In germline, CDR1 is SNHLY, CDR2 FYNNEI. The CDR3 here is CASLAGGPRKDTQYF. The CDR3 coding sequence is TGTGCCAGCCTAGCGGGAGGGCCCAGGAAAGATACGCAGTATTTT.

The gene calls are TRBV7-2 and TRBJ1-5; weak D call: TRBD1 (6 bases). The V end lost 7 bases, the J end lost 2 bases, and 9 bases lay between the germline ends. Per the germline V gene, CDR1 is SGHTA and CDR2 is FQGNSA. CDR3 length: 13 residues. The CDR3 DNA reads as TGTGCCAGCAAGGGGGGTGGCAATCAGCCCCAGCATTTT. Translated, it gives CASKGGGNQPQHF.

This clone was counted once. J is TRBJ1-1 and V is TRBV10-3; 7 bases are a match to TRBD1. This CDR3 comprises 14 residues. With 8 bases clipped from V and 5 bases from J, the junction kept 11 bases outside the gene matches. The germline CDR1 and CDR2 sequences are ENHRY and SYGVKD. The chain's CDR3 is CAIGRGGEWTEAFF. The CDR3 region has the DNA TGTGCCATCGGCAGGGGGGGGGAATGGACTGAAGCTTTCTTT.

The genes are TRBV29-1 and TRBJ2-7, with 7 bases that match TRBD1. This CDR3 is built from 14 residues. Per germline, CDR1 SQVTM and CDR2 ANQGSEA. V shed 3 bases, J shed 0 bases, and the junction held 5 bases outside the gene matches. CDR3 residues: CSVEVRDSSYEQYF. In DNA, the CDR3 is TGCAGCGTTGAGGTCCGGGACAGCTCCTACGAGCAGTACTTC.

The chain employs TRBV6-5 and TRBJ2-5, with 7 bases that match TRBD1. With 9 bases clipped from V and 4 bases from J, the junction kept 11 bases outside the gene matches. Germline values: CDR1 MNHEY, CDR2 SVGAGI. The CDR3 totals 14 residues. The CDR3 DNA reads TGTGCCAGTGGTCAGGGGGTGGGGCGAGAGACCCAGTACTTC. Its protein is CASGQGVGRETQYF.

The chain employs TRBV6-1 and TRBJ2-7; D ambiguous. The CDR3 sequence is 12 residues long. Germline loops: CDR1 MNHNS, CDR2 SASEGT. V was trimmed by 2 bases and J by 2 bases, leaving 4 bases between them. The CDR3 nucleotides read TGTGCCAGCAGTGAAATAACCTACGAGCAGTACTTC. Protein product: CASSEITYEQYF.

The chain couples TRBV6-6 to TRBJ1-1; D is perhaps TRBD1 (5 bases). Germline V gives CDR1 MNHNY, CDR2 SVGAGI (reference sequence). Trimming cost V 0 bases and J 0 bases, with 8 bases left between them. This CDR3 is built from 15 residues. CDR3 protein: CASSYSRGMNTEAFF. In nucleotides, the CDR3 is TGTGCCAGCAGTTACTCCCGGGGGATGAACACTGAAGCTTTCTTT.

The chain combines TRBV6-5 with TRBJ2-7, with D hard to call. V was trimmed by 2 bases and J by 4 bases, leaving 6 bases between them. Germline assignment: CDR1 MNHEY and CDR2 SVGAGI. The CDR3 runs to 12 residues. The CDR3 loop reads CASSYIAYEQYF. The CDR3 DNA sequence: TGTGCCAGCAGTTACATCGCGTACGAGCAGTACTTC.

The chain is built from TRBV7-2 and TRBJ1-5, with TRBD1 as a possible D gene (6 bases). The CDR3 spans 18 residues. Trimming pared 5 bases from V and 0 bases from J, leaving 20 bases between. Germline-derived CDR1 and CDR2 are SGHTA and FQGNSA. This CDR3 is CASSDRTAYPYSNQPQHF. In DNA form, the CDR3 reads TGTGCCAGCAGCGACAGGACGGCGTACCCTTATAGCAATCAGCCCCAGCATTTT.

CDR3 in DNA: TGTGCCAGCAGCTCGGTTAACACCGGGGAGCTGTTTTTT. Its protein is CASSSVNTGELFF. This chain joins TRBV7-9 and TRBJ2-2; D not resolved. The germline V gene has CDR1 SEHNR and CDR2 FQNEAQ (reference sequence). Trimming took 4 bases from V and 2 from J, leaving 5 bases between them. This CDR3 is 13 amino acids long.

The chain uses TRBV5-1 and TRBJ2-1, with TRBD2 identical over 13 bases. V gave up 4 bases and J gave up 5 bases; unmatched junction bases: 6. Germline values: CDR1 SGHRS, CDR2 YFSETQ. CDR3 size: 16 residues. The chain's CDR3 is CASSGGTSGTNNEQFF. The DNA for the CDR3 is TGCGCCAGCAGCGGAGGGACTAGCGGGACAAACAATGAGCAGTTCTTC.

This chain connects TRBV5-1 to TRBJ1-1; D might be TRBD1 (6 bases). The germline CDR1 and CDR2 sequences are SGHRS and YFSETQ. The CDR3 consists of 16 residues. V lost 4 bases and J lost 5, with 21 bases in between. CDR3 coding DNA: TGCGCCAGCAGCGACAGACAGGACCTAAGTGGGACTGAAGCTTTCTTT. It is translated as CASSDRQDLSGTEAFF. The variable domain in full, completed from reference TRBV5-1 and TRBJ1-1, reads KAGVTQTPRYLIKTRGQQVTLSCSPISGHRSVSWYQQTPGQGLQFLFEYFSETQRNKGNFPGRFSGRQFSNSRSEMNVSTLELGDSALYLCASSDRQDLSGTEAFFGQGTRLTVV.

CDR3 loop: CASSLATHGAGYYNEQFF. The CDR3 DNA is TGTGCCAGCAGCTTAGCCACCCACGGGGCGGGATACTACAATGAGCAGTTCTTC. The gene calls are TRBV7-2 and TRBJ2-1, with D tentatively TRBD2 (6 bases). From germline, CDR1 is SGHTA and CDR2 FQGNSA. V was cut by 0 bases and J by 3 bases, with 18 bases left in between. This CDR3 contains 18 residues.

This chain joins TRBV6-1 and TRBJ1-5; TRBD1 matches at 10 bases. The J segment lost 7 bases and the V segment lost 8 bases, leaving 5 bases of the junction unmatched. CDR3 size: 13 residues. The V gene's germline CDR1 is MNHNS and CDR2 SASEGT. The CDR3 DNA reads TGTGCCAGCCAGACAGGGGGCTTCCAGCCCCAGCATTTT. It codes for CASQTGGFQPQHF.

The V call is TRBV27, the J call TRBJ2-7, with 7 nucleotides matching TRBD1. The CDR3 runs to 13 residues. The germline V gene has CDR1 MNHEY and CDR2 SMNVEV (reference sequence). Trimming took 2 bases from V and 2 from J; bases not matched to a gene: 0. In nucleotides, the CDR3 is TGTGCCAGCAGTTTAACAGGGGCCTACGAGCAGTACTTC. This sequence encodes CASSLTGAYEQYF.

In this sample, this clone turned up once. J is TRBJ2-1 and V is TRBV5-1; 10 positions agree with TRBD2. J lost 4 bases, V lost 4 bases, and 5 bases had no gene match. This CDR3 region has 15 residues. Germline CDR1 reads SGHRS; CDR2 reads YFSETQ. CDR3 DNA: TGCGCCAGCAGCCCAGTAGCGGGAGGATACAATGAGCAGTTCTTC. Translating gives CASSPVAGGYNEQFF. The variable domain in full, with the rest retrieved from reference TRBV5-1 and TRBJ2-1, is KAGVTQTPRYLIKTRGQQVTLSCSPISGHRSVSWYQQTPGQGLQFLFEYFSETQRNKGNFPGRFSGRQFSNSRSEMNVSTLELGDSALYLCASSPVAGGYNEQFFGPGTRLTVL.